This TCR beta chain emerged from a study of neurological immune-mediated disorders. MiXCR was run by TCRdb on the 5' RACE reads, yielding one entry per CDR3 protein. The data hold 70,000 or so distinct CDR3 sequences, with 4% to 6% observed a single time. The V gene lost 1 base and the J gene lost 1 base, with 8 bases spanning the gap. The CDR3 is 15 amino acids. The germline V gene encodes CDR1 ENHRY and CDR2 SYGVKD. The unsorted libraries originated from 2 million PBMCs that had been stored at -80 C. This clonotype was counted many times. This could be a read error, since a much larger clone is one nucleotide away.

The V call is TRBV10-3, the J call TRBJ1-5, with TRBD1 as a possible D gene (5 bases). The sequence came from a woman aged 30 to 39 with multiple sclerosis. Sequencing was done on a sample of PBMCs. The CDR3 loop is CAISEYDRSNQPQHF. The CDR3, as DNA: TGTGCCATCAGTGAGTATGACAGAAGCAATCAGCCCCAGCATTTT.